The text below deals with one TCR beta chain. This specimen comes from a study of blood T cell repertoires in COVID-19. TCRdb keeps only in-frame clones here, not all; method: immunoSEQ multiplex PCR. The sample has approximately 310,000 clones; around 87% are singletons. The germline gives CDR1 SGHRS, CDR2 YFSETQ. V lost 1 base and J 9 bases, leaving 20 bases between the germline ends. The CDR3 is 16 residues long. The sequence was collected from a woman aged 45-65 years who had recovered from COVID-19. The chain links TRBV5-1 to TRBJ2-1; weak D call: TRBD1 (6 bases). The sample consisted of peripheral blood. The CDR3 nucleotides are TGCGCCAGCAGCTTGATTGGGGCTACCGTAGGGGGTGAGCAGTTCTTC. It encodes CASSLIGATVGGEQFF.